Sequencing of this TCR beta chain was carried out in a study of T cell repertoires in cytomegalovirus infection. With 6 bases removed from V and 6 bases from J, the gap between germline ends came to 9 bases. CDR1 and CDR2 from the germline V gene are MDHEN and SYDVKM. The CDR3 totals 12 residues. This clonotype has only one observation. TCRdb re-called the reads through MiXCR, storing one row per CDR3 protein. This sample carries around 530,000 distinct CDR3 sequences, less than 30% of them seen once, and the ten largest clones take about 13%. The sequencing input was PBMCs. The rearrangement uses TRBV28 and TRBJ1-5, with D unclear. The sequence derives from a human donor in good health (CMV status not recorded). Some clones in this sample may be carry-over from other donors' samples. CDR3 sequence reads: CASSGPAQPQHF. CDR3 coding DNA: TGTGCCAGCAGCGGGCCCGCTCAGCCCCAGCATTTT.